These 14 T cell receptor beta chains were all obtained from the same sample, sequenced in a study of Graves' ophthalmopathy and Graves' hyperthyroidism. Amplification of TCR beta CDR3 regions used RNA transcripts. Second-round multiplex PCR followed a first-round RT-PCR using HTBI primers. TCRdb itself ran the multiplex PCR reads through MiXCR, one entry per CDR3 protein. Of about 420,000 distinct CDR3 sequences listed, over 20% were seen once; the top ten hold 3%. The specimen was peripheral blood. All receptors derive from a woman between 18 and 29 years old with stable Graves' hyperthyroidism.

The sample holds many counts of this clonotype. One end of the junction is discordant with germline, which a read error may explain. This chain connects TRBV6-1 to TRBJ2-4; 8 bases line up with TRBD1. The CDR3 is made up of 14 amino acids. Per germline, CDR1 MNHNS and CDR2 SASEGT. CDR3 residues: CATVRGLAKNIKYF. DNA of the CDR3: TGTGCCACCGTCAGGGGGCTGGCCAAAAACATTAAGTACTTC.

This clonotype was seen repeatedly, ten times or more. This chain joins TRBV3-1 and TRBJ2-2; D is unresolved. The V end was cut by 1 base, the J end by 5 bases, with 11 bases between. The CDR3 loop spans 15 amino acids. The germline V gene encodes CDR1 LGHDT and CDR2 YNNKEL (reference sequence). CDR3 region: CASSQGQRRTGELFF. The CDR3 DNA is TGTGCCAGCAGCCAAGGCCAGAGGCGGACCGGGGAGCTGTTTTTT.

The gene calls are TRBV6-1 and TRBJ2-7, with D perhaps TRBD1 or TRBD2 (7 bases each). There are 12 residues in the CDR3. Trimming cost V 5 bases and J 7 bases, with 12 bases left between them. Germline assignment: CDR1 MNHNS and CDR2 SASEGT. As DNA, the CDR3 is TGTGCCAGCAGTCCAGGGGGGGTAGAGCAGTACTTC. This gives the protein CASSPGGVEQYF.

The rearrangement links TRBV12-3 or TRBV12-4 to TRBJ2-7; D might be TRBD1 (6 bases). This CDR3 comprises 16 residues. Trimming left V 3 bases short and J 4 bases short, with 19 bases between. The CDR3 nucleotides read TGTGCCAGCAGTTTGGGGACAAACCACCTCCTTTACGAGCAGTACTTC. Translating gives CASSLGTNHLLYEQYF.

This clonotype was recorded many times. CDR3 coding DNA: TGTGCCAGCAGTGAGGTACGCAGTGTTGGCATGAACACTGAAGCTTTCTTT. Amino acid sequence: CASSEVRSVGMNTEAFF. The chain combines TRBV2 with TRBJ1-1; D not certain. Germline CDR1 and CDR2: SNHLY and FYNNEI. The CDR3 runs to 17 residues. V was cut by 3 bases and J by 0 bases, with 17 bases left in between.

This clonotype came up many times. The V and J genes are TRBV28 and TRBJ2-7; tentative D call: TRBD2 (6 bases). Germline-derived CDR1 and CDR2 are MDHEN and SYDVKM. V was clipped by 2 bases and J by 3 bases, with 11 bases between them. The CDR3 contains 14 residues. The CDR3 bases are TGTGCCAGCAGTTTACCGGGACTCAGCTACGAGCAGTACTTC. This sequence encodes CASSLPGLSYEQYF.

There are many counts of this clonotype. This chain links TRBV12-3 or TRBV12-4 with TRBJ2-7, with D perhaps TRBD1 or TRBD2 (7 bases each). The length of the CDR3 is 14 residues. V lost 5 bases and J 3 bases, leaving 14 bases between the germline ends. The CDR3 loop reads CASSPGGAVYEQYF. Written as DNA, the CDR3 is TGTGCCAGCAGTCCAGGGGGGGCGGTCTACGAGCAGTACTTC.

The rearrangement joins TRBV6-4 to TRBJ2-3; D might be TRBD1 (5 bases). Germline V lookup: CDR1 MRHNA, CDR2 SNTAGT. V lost 0 bases to trimming and J lost 1 base, with 5 bases between them. This CDR3 has 14 amino acids. The CDR3 reads CASSDSGGTDTQYF. CDR3 nucleotide sequence: TGTGCCAGCAGTGACTCAGGGGGCACAGATACGCAGTATTTT.

In this sample, this clonotype turned up many times. This rearrangement joins TRBV27 to TRBJ1-2, with D hard to call. Germline V gene lookup returns CDR1 MNHEY and CDR2 SMNVEV (reference sequence). The CDR3 totals 14 residues. Trimming took off 2 bases at V and 7 bases at J, with 14 bases between the two ends. CDR3 sequence (DNA): TGTGCCAGCAGTTTAAAGCCCCTATCGGGTGGCTACACCTTC. Residues: CASSLKPLSGGYTF.

A single count supports this clonotype. The J gene is TRBJ2-5, the V gene TRBV12-5; no clear D gene. Germline V gene sequence: CDR1 LGHNT, CDR2 FRNRAP. This CDR3 has 12 residues. Deletions cut 2 bases from V and 6 bases from J, with 7 bases between. The CDR3: CASGLNRQTQYF. Here the CDR3 DNA reads TGTGCTAGTGGTTTGAACCGACAGACCCAGTACTTC. The complete variable domain, with remaining parts taken from reference TRBV12-5 and TRBJ2-5, reads DARVTQTPRHKVTEMGQEVTMRCQPILGHNTVFWYRQTMMQGLELLAYFRNRAPLDDSGMPKDRFSAEMPDATLATLKIQPSEPRDSAVYFCASGLNRQTQYFGPGTRLLVL.

The gene calls are TRBV30 and TRBJ1-1, with no clear D. Trimming stripped 5 bases from V and 6 bases from J, with 10 bases between. The CDR3 spans 11 residues. The germline gives CDR1 GTSNPN, CDR2 SVGIG (reference sequence). CDR3 DNA sequence: TGTGCCTGGCTACTGGGTGCTGAAGCTTTCTTT. This codes for CAWLLGAEAFF. Supplemented by reference TRBV30 and TRBJ1-1, the full variable domain reads SQTIHQWPATLVQPVGSPLSLECTVEGTSNPNLYWYRQAAGRGLQLLFYSVGIGQISSEVPQNLSASRPQDRQFILSSKKLLLSDSGFYLCAWLLGAEAFFGQGTRLTVV.

This clonotype was seen a handful of times. The chain is built from TRBV4-1 and TRBJ2-7; 11 bases agree with TRBD1. Germline lookup yields CDR1 MGHRA and CDR2 YSYEKL. With V trimmed by 3 bases and J by 2 bases, 3 bases remained unmatched. CDR3 length equals 15 residues. The CDR3 loop reads CASSQGQGGTYEQYF. CDR3 bases: TGCGCCAGCAGCCAGGGACAGGGGGGTACCTACGAGCAGTACTTC.

This clonotype was observed at least ten times. The rearrangement uses TRBV12-3 or TRBV12-4 and TRBJ1-2, with D perhaps matching TRBD1 (5 bases). The CDR3 length is 15 residues. The V end was cut by 5 bases, the J end by 4 bases, with 17 bases between. This chain's CDR3 is CASSPEDAGGYGYTF. The CDR3 coding sequence is TGTGCCAGCAGTCCCGAGGACGCTGGGGGCTATGGCTACACCTTC.

This clonotype was picked up many times. The chain carries TRBV12-3 or TRBV12-4 and TRBJ2-7; TRBD2 matches 8 bases. This CDR3 contains 15 residues. V lost 6 bases, J lost 5 bases, and 12 bases stayed unmatched. The CDR3 is CASRPGGKAQDEQYF. The CDR3 nucleotides are TGTGCCAGCAGGCCGGGGGGGAAGGCCCAAGACGAGCAGTACTTC.